This T cell receptor beta chain was obtained from a study of CD8+ T cells in alopecia areata (dated by TCRdb to the late 2010s). In the study overall: Treated patients were enrolled in an open-label pilot trial of oral tofacitinib at 5 to 10 mg twice daily for moderate-to-severe alopecia areata. RNA came from the PAXgene miRNA kit for fixed scalp, the miRNeasy kit for PBMCs, and the RNeasy kit for mouse skin. Scalp clonality was compared among normal scalp (n=4), patchy alopecia areata scalp (n=8), and alopecia totalis/universalis scalp (n=8). Tofacitinib was given for 6 to 18 months, followed by 6 months of follow-up off drug to assess delayed response and recurrence. Tofacitinib-treated patients had biopsies at baseline and at 4 and 24 weeks of treatment, with a later scalp biopsy in several patients. immunoSEQ multiplex PCR using 35 Vbeta forward primers and 13 Jbeta reverse primers was used to amplify TCRbeta CDR3 regions. Disease severity in treated patients was measured with the SALT score, which quantifies the percentage of affected scalp surface area. In humans, TCRbeta sequencing was performed on scalp tissue and on sorted CD4+ and CD8+ peripheral blood T cells from healthy controls and from patients with patchy or totalis/universalis alopecia areata. High-throughput TCRbeta sequencing was used to examine T cell clonal expansion in alopecia areata in both the C3H/HeJ mouse model and human patients. Study-level results and caveats: Tofacitinib significantly decreased scalp clonality and the number of expanded CD8+ clones among the top 100 scalp clones. Shared TCR sequences between patients were less evident than in mice, which may be partly attributable to HLA diversity in the patient population. Compared with normal scalp, lesional scalp, particularly in alopecia totalis/universalis, had higher clonality and more expanded CD8+ clones, which suggests antigenic drive. Because the treated cohort was small and had only one nonresponder, larger studies are needed to examine links between baseline CD8+ expansion and response. Many expanded lesional clones persisted in scalp and blood during tofacitinib treatment, which may partly explain relapse after stopping treatment. Resident alphabeta T cells in normal human skin are also sequenced, complicating scalp TCR repertoire analysis, unlike mouse skin dominated by gammadelta T cells.

The sample's treatment or condition, from its label and the paper: oral pan-JAK inhibitor, 5-10 mg twice daily. From alopecia areata patients, peripheral blood was collected along with lesional scalp punch biopsies. PBMCs were isolated by density centrifugation and stained for CD3, CD4 and CD8, and CD4+ and CD8+ T cells were sorted on a FACSAria. Notes on this clone: The target of this receptor is not known. There are no base qualities to consult, and no much larger clone falls within one base.

Its CDR3 holds 13 amino acids, cysteine through phenylalanine. Only the CDR3 region is kept as DNA, spanning 39 bases read in frame from base 1. CDR1 and CDR2 were assigned from the germline V gene as MGHDK and SYGVNS. A distance of 6 bases separates the germline ends of V and J, which lose 2 bases and 3 bases respectively. Libraries were built with the immunoSEQ multiplex PCR assay. For TCR sequencing, RNA was extracted from every sample and reverse transcribed into cDNA to serve as template. SuperScript III was used for first-strand cDNA synthesis, primed with a 2:1 mix of oligo-dT and random hexamers. A synthetic immune receptor repertoire was used to assess amplification bias, and residual bias was removed computationally. Per the source publication's procedure: After raw reads were preprocessed to remove errors, the CDR3 was defined following IMGT conventions as running from the conserved cysteine to phenylalanine. Clonality was computed as 1 minus the Shannon entropy, with the entropy normalized by log2 of the number of productive unique TCRs. Whether each scalp clone was CD4 or CD8 was inferred by checking scalp TCRbeta sequences against the CD4 and CD8 repertoires from sorted blood. TCRdb took over this immuneACCESS table, retaining in-frame rearrangements with V and J assigned. Such tables are incomplete; in checked studies, under half of the missing clones stem from an unresolved V gene, and the remainder is unexplained. For V, J and clone size, that table is used; D and trimming come from the DNA. The sample records about 210,000 clones, roughly 44% of which are singletons. The ten largest clones represent 2% to 3% of the sample.

This clonotype was sampled from a human donor with alopecia areata. The source was CD4+ T cells sorted from blood, collected at approximately week 36, from a patient treated with tofacitinib. The sequence links TRBV25-1 to TRBJ2-3, with TRBD1 perhaps the D gene, on 5 matching bases. The CDR3 reads CASSEGATDTQYF. Here is the DNA: TGTGCCAGCAGTGAAGGGGCTACAGATACGCAGTATTTT.